This TCR beta chain was obtained from a study of T cell responses to AZD1222 COVID-19 vaccine (dated by TCRdb to about 2021). A note on the overall study: AZD1222 recipients given second doses at about 4 weeks or at about 12 weeks were pooled, since spike-specific TCR depth and breadth were not found to differ between the two schedules. A total of just over 230 trial participants underwent TCR sequencing, of whom about 210 had received two doses of AZD1222 and about 26 had received two doses of the MenACWY control vaccine. Enrollment into the trials was organized by age into subgroups of 18-55, 56-69 and 70-plus years, and those subgroups contained roughly 140, 27 and 60 TCR-sequenced participants, respectively. The full study reports these points: Conclusions about previously exposed vaccinees are limited, since just five to seven AZD1222 recipients were seropositive for SARS-CoV-2 at baseline. The 56-69-year group was small, and its depth increase did not reach significance, likely because of low power. After two AZD1222 doses, spike-specific TCR breadth and depth were significantly higher than at day 0 and than in MenACWY recipients. Because no day 14 peak-response samples were available, the repertoires could be characterized only after the peak T cell response. CD4 TCRs associated with the vaccine covered the entire spike protein, and the dominant responses were in regions 160-218 and 743-854. Nearly half of unique spike-specific TCRs reportedly recognized epitopes outside regions mutated in the B.1.351 and B.1.1.7 variants. Most participants were white British and females outnumbered males, and the authors suggested that clonal diversity may have been underestimated.

The CDR3, from cysteine to phenylalanine, totals 12 residues. The DNA shown is the 36-base CDR3, in frame from base 1. V sheds 4 bases and J sheds 4 bases, leaving 10 bases between their ends. The germline V gene (reference sequence) sets CDR1 to GTSNPN and CDR2 to SVGIG. The CDR3 regions of human TCRbeta chains were analyzed by immunosequencing. On the study's bioinformatics: TCRs in the repertoires were matched against a reference library of SARS-CoV-2-specific TCRs that had been generated with the MIRA antigen-specificity platform. Breadth meant the fraction of unique TCRs that were SARS-CoV-2-associated, whereas depth meant the fraction of total T cells that were SARS-CoV-2-associated. Each spike-specific TCR was assigned to its reactive spike region and to a CD4 or CD8 class using the MIRA data. Log10-transformed breadth and depth values were compared by one-way ANOVA with Sidak's multiple comparisons tests. This is the immuneACCESS table as TCRdb keeps it, with only in-frame sequences that have V and J called. A part of the clones is gone; compared with another copy, unresolved V genes explain less than half, and the rest is unexplained. That table gives V, J and clone size, and the DNA gave D and trimming. The sample table contains 90,000 to 150,000 clones; only one count was recorded for about 88% of them. The ten largest account for about 2.4% of the sample.

The time point label for this specimen denotes: baseline before first vaccination. Vaccinee samples were obtained from the UK trials COV001 and COV002, which included a single-blind randomized controlled phase 2/3 trial of AZD1222 (ChAdOx1 nCoV-19) in healthy adults. For TCRbeta chain sequencing, PBMC samples from trial participants were taken at day 0 and at day 28 after the second dose. Comments on this clone: Its cognate antigen has yet to be identified. Per-base qualities were not stored, and no clone one base away is much larger.

Source: peripheral blood, taken on day 0 of AZD1222 vaccination. The TCR originated in an adult in good health. The rearrangement joined TRBV30 to TRBJ1-2; the D gene is perhaps TRBD1, from 5 matching bases. In nucleotide form, the sequence is TGTGCCTGGACTAGACAGTCCTATGGCTACACCTTC. It translates to CAWTRQSYGYTF.